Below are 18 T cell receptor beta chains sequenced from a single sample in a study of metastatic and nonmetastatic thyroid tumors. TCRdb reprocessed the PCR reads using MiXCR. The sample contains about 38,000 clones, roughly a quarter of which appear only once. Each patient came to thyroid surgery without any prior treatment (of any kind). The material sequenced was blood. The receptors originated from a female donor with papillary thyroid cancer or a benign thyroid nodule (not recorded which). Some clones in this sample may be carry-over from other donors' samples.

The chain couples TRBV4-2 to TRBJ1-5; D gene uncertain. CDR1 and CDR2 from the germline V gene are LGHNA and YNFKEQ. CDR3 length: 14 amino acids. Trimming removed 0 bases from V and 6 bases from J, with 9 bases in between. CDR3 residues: CASSQEAFGQPQHF. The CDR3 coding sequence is TGTGCCAGCAGCCAAGAGGCGTTTGGTCAGCCCCAGCATTTT.

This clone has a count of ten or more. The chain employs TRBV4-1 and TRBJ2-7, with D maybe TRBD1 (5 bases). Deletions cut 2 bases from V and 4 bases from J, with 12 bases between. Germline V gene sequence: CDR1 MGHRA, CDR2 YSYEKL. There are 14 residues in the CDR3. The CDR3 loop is CASSQQAQGYEQYF. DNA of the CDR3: TGCGCCAGCAGCCAACAAGCCCAGGGATACGAGCAGTACTTC.

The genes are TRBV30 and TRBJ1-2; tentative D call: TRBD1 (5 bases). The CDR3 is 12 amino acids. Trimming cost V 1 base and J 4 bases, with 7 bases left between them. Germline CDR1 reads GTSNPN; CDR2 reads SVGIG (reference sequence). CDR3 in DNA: TGTGCCTGGAGTGGACAGCTCTATGGCTACACCTTC. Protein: CAWSGQLYGYTF.

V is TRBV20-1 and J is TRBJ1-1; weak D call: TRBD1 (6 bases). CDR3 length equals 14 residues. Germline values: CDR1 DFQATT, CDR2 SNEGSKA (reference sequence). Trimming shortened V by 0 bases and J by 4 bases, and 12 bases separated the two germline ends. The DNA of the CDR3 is TGCAGTGCTAGAGATAGAGGGGGATCCACTGAAGCTTTCTTT. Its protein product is CSARDRGGSTEAFF.

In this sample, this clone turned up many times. The CDR3 nucleotides read TGTGCCAGCAGCCAAGGCGGGACAGGGTTAGGTGAAAAACTGTTTTTT. Translated: CASSQGGTGLGEKLFF. The chain employs TRBV4-2 and TRBJ1-4; TRBD1 aligns across 9 bases. CDR3 length: 16 residues. Per germline, CDR1 LGHNA and CDR2 YNFKEQ. V lost 1 base, J lost 7 bases, and 7 bases stayed unmatched.

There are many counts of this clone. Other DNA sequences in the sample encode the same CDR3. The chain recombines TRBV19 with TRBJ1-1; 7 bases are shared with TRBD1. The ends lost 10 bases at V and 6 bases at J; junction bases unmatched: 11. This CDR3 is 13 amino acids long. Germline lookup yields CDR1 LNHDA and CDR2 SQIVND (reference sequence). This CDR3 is CATSLTGRSEAFF. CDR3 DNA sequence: TGTGCCACTTCCCTGACAGGGAGGTCTGAAGCTTTCTTT.

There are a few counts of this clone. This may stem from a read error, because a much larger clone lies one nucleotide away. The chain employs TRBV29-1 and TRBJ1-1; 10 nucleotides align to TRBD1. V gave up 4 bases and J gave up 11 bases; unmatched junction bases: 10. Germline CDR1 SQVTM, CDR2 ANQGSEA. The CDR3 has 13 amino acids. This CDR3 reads CSVGGTGVVLAFF. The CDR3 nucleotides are TGCAGCGTTGGAGGGACAGGGGTCGTTTTGGCTTTCTTT.

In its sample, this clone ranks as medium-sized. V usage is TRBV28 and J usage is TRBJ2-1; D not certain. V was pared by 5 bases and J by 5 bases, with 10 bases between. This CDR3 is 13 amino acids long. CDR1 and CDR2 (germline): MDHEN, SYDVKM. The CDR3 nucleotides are TGTGCCAGCAGTGTGAAGGTCCACAATGAGCAGTTCTTC. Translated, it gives CASSVKVHNEQFF. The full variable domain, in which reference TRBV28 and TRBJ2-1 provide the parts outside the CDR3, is DVKVTQSSRYLVKRTGEKVFLECVQDMDHENMFWYRQDPGLGLRLIYFSYDVKMKEKGDIPEGYSVSREKKERFSLILESASTNQTSMYLCASSVKVHNEQFFGPGTRLTVL.

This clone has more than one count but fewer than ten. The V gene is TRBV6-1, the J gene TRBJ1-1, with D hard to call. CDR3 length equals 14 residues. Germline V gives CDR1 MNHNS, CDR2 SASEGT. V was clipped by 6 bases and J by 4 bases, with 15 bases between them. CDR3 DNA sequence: TGTGCCAGCAGCTCTGGCCTCGAGGCCACTGAAGCTTTCTTT. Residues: CASSSGLEATEAFF.

The DNA of the CDR3 is TGTGCCAGCAGCCAGTGGGGAGGCGGGCACCTGGGCACTGAAGCTTTCTTT. This gives the protein CASSQWGGGHLGTEAFF. The gene calls are TRBV11-2 and TRBJ1-1, with D unresolved. Between the trimmed V and J ends, which lost 5 bases and 4 bases, there was a span of 23 bases. Germline assignment: CDR1 SGHAT and CDR2 FQNNGV. The CDR3 loop spans 17 amino acids.

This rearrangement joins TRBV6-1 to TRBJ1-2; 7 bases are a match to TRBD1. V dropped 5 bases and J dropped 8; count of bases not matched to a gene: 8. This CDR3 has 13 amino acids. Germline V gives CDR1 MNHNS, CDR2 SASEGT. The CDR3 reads CASSLGQHWGYTF. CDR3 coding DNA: TGTGCCAGCAGTCTGGGACAGCATTGGGGCTACACCTTC.

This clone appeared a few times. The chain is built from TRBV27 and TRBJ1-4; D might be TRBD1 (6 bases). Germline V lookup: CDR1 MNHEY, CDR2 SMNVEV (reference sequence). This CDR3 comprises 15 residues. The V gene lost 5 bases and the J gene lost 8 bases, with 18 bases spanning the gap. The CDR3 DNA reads TGTGCCAGCAGTACCTTACAGGGAGTTGGCGAAAAACTGTTTTTT. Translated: CASSTLQGVGEKLFF.

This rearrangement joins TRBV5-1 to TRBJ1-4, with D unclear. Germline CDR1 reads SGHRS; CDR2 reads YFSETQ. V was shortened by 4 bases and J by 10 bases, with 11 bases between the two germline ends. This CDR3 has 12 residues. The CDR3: CASSLEGLKLFF. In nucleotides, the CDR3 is TGCGCCAGCAGCCTAGAGGGCCTAAAACTGTTTTTT.

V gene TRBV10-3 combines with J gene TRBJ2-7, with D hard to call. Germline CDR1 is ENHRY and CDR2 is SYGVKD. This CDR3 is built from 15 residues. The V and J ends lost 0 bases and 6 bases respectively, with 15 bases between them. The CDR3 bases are TGTGCCATCAGTGAGTCGTCAGGTCCCGTCGGCGAGCAGTACTTC. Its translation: CAISESSGPVGEQYF.

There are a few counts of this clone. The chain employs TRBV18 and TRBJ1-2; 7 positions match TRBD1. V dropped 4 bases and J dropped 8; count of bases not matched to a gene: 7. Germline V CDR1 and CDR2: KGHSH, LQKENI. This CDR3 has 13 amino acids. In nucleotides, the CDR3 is TGTGCCAGCTCACTACAGGGGTCGGACGGCTACACCTTC. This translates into CASSLQGSDGYTF.

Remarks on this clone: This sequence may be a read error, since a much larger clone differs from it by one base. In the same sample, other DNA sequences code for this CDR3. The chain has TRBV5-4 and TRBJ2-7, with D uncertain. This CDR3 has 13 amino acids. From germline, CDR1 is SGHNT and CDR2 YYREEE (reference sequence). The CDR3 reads CASSLDGTYEQYF. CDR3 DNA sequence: TGCGCCAGCAGTTTGGACGGCACCTACGAGCAGTACTTC.

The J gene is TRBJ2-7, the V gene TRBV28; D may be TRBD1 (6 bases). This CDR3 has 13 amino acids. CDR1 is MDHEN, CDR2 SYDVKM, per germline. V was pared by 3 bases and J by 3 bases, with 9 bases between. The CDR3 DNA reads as TGTGCCAGCAGTTTGGACAGCCACTACGAGCAGTACTTC. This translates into CASSLDSHYEQYF.

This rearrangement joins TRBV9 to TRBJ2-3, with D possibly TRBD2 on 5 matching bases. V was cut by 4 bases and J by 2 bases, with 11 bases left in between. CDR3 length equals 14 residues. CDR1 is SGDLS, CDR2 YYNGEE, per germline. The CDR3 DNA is TGTGCCAGCAGCCCCGGACTGATCACAGATACGCAGTATTTT. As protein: CASSPGLITDTQYF.